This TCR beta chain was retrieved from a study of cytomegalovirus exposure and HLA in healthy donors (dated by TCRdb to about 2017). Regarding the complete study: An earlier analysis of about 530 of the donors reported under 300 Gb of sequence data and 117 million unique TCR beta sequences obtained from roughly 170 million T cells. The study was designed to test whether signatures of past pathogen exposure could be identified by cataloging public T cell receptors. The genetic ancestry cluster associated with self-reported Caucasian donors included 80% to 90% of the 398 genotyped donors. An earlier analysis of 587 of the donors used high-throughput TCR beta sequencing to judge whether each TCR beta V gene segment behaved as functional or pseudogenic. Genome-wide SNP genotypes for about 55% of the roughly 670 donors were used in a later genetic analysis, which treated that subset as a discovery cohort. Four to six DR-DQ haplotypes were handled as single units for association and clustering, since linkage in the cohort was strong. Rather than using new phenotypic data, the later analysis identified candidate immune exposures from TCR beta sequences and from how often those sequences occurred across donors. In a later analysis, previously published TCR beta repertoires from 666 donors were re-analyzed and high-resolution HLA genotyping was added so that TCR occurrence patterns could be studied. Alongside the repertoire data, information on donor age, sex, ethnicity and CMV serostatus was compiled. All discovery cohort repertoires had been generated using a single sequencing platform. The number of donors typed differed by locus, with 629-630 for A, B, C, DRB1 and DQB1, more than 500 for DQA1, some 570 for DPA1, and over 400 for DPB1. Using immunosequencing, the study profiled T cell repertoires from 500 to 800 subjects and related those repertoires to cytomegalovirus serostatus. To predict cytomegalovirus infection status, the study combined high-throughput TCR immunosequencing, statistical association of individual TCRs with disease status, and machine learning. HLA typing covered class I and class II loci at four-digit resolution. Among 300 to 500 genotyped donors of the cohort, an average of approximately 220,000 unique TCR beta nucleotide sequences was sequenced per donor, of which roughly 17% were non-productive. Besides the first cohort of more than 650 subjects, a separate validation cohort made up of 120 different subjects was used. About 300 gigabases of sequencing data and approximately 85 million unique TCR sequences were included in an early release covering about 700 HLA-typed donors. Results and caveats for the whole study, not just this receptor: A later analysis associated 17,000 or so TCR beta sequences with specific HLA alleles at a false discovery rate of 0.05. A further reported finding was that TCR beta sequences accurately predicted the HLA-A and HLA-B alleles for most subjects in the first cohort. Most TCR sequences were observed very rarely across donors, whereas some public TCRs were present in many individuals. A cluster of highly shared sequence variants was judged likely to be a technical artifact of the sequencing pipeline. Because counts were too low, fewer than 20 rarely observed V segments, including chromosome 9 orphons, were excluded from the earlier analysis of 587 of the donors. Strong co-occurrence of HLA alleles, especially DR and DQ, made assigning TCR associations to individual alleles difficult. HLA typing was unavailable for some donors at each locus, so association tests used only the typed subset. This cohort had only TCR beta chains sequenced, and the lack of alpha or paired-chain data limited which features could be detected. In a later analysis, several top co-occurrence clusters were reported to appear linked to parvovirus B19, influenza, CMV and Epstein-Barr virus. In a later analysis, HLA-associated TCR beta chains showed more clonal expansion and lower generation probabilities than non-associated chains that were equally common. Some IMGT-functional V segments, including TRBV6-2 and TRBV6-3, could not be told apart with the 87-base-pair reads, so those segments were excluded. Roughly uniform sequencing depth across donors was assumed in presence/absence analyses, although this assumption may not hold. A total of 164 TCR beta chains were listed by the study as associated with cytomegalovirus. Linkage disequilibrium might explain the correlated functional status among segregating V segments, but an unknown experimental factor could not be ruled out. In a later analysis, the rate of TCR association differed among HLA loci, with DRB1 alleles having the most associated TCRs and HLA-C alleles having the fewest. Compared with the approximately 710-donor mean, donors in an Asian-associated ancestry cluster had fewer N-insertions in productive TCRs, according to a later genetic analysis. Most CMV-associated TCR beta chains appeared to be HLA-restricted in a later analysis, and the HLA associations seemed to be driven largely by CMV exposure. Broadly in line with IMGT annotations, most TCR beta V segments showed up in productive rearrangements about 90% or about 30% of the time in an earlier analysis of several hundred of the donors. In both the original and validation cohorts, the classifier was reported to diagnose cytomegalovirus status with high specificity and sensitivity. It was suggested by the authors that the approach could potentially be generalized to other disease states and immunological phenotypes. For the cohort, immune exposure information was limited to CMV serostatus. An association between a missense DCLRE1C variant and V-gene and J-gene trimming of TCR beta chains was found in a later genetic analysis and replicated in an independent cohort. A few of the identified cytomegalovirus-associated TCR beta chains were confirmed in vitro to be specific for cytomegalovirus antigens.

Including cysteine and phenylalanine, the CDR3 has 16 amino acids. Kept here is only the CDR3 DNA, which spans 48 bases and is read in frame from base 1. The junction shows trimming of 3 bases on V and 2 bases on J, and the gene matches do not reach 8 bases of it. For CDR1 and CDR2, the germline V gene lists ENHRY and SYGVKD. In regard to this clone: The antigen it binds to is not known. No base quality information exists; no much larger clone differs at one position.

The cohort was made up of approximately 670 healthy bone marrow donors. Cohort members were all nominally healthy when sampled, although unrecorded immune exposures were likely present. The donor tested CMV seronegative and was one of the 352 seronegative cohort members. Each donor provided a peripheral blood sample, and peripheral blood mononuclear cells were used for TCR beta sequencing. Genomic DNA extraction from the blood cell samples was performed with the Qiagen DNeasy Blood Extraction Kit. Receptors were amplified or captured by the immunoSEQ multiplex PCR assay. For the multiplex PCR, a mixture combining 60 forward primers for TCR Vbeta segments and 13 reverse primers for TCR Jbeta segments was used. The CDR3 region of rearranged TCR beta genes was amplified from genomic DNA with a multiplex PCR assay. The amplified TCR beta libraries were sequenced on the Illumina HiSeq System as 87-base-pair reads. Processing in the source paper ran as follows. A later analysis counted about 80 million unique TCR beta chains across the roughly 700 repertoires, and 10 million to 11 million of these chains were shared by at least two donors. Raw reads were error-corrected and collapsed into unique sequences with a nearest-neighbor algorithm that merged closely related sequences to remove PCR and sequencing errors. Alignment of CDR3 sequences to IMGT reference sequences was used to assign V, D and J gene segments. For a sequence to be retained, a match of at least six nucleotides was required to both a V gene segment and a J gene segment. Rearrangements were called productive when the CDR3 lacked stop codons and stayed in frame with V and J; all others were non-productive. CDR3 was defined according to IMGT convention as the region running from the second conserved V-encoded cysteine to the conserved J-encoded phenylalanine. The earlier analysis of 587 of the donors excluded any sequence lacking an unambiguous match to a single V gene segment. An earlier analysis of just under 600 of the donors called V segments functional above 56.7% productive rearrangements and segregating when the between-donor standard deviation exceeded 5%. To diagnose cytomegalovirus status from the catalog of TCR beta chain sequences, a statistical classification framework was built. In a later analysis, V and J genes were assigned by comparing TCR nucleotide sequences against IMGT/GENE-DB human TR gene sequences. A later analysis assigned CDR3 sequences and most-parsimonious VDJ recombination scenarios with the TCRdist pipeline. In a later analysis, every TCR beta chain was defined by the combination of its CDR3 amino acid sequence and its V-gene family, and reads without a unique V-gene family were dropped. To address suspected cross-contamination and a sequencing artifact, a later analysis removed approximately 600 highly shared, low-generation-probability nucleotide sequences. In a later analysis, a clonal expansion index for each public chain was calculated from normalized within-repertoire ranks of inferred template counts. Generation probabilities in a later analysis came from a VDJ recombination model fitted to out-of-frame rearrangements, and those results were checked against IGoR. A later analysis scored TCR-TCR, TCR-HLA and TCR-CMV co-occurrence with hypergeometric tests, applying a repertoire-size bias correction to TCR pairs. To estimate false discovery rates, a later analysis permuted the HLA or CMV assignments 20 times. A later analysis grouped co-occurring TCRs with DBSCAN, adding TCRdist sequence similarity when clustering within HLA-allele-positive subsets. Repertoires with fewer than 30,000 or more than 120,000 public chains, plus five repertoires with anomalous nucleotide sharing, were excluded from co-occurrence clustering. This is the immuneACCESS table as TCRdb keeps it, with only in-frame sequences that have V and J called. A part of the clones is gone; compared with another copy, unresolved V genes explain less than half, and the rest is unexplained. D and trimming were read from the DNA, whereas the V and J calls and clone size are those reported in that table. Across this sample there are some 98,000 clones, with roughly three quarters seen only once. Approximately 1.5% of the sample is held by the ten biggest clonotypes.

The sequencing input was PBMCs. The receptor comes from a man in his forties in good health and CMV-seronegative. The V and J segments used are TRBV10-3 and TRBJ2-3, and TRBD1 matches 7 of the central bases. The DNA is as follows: TGTGCCATCAGTGATCCGACAGGGCTAGCCACAGATACGCAGTATTTT. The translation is CAISDPTGLATDTQYF.